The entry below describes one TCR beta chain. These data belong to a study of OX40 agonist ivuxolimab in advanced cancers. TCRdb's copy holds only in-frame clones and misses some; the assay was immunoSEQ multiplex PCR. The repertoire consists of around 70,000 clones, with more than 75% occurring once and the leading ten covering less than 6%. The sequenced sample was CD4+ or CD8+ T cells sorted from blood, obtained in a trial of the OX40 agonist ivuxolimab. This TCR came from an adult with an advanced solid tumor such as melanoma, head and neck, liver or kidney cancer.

CDR3 loop: CASRTGQGRMAEAFF. In nucleotides, the CDR3 is TGTGCCAGCAGAACCGGACAGGGGAGAATGGCTGAAGCTTTCTTT. The V and J genes are TRBV27 and TRBJ1-1; 9 positions match TRBD1. The V and J ends lost 6 bases and 6 bases, in that order; junction bases with no gene match: 11. This CDR3 region has 15 residues. Germline CDR1 MNHEY, CDR2 SMNVEV (reference sequence).